Many counts were recorded for the clone carrying this T cell receptor (beta chain). CDR3 size: 15 residues. V gave up 3 bases and J gave up 8 bases; unmatched junction bases: 6. In germline, CDR1 is LGHNA, CDR2 YNFKEQ. In TCRdb, the RT-PCR reads were re-called with MiXCR into one record per CDR3 protein. The table includes approximately 720,000 distinct CDR3 sequences, approximately 14% detected once. This sequence joins TRBV4-2 and TRBJ2-1; TRBD1 matches at 11 bases. The specimen sequenced was memory CD4+ T cells from blood. The TCR was taken from a female donor in good health, serving as a healthy control. The CDR3 region has the DNA TGTGCCAGCAGCCAGGGGACAGGGGGAGATGATGAGCAGTTCTTC. Its translation: CASSQGTGGDDEQFF.